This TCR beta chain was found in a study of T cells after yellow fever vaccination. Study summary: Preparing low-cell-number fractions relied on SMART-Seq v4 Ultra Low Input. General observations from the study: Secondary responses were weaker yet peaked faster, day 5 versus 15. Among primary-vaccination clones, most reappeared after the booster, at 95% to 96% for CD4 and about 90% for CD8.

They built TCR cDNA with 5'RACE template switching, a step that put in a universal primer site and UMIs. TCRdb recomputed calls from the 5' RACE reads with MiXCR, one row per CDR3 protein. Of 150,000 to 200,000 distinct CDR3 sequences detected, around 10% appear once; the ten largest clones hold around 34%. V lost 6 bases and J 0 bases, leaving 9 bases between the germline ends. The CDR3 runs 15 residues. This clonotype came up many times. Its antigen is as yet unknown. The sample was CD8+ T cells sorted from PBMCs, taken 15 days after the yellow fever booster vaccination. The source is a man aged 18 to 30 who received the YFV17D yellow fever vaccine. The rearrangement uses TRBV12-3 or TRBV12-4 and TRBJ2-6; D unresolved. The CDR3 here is CASSSMGSGANVLTF. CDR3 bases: TGTGCCAGCAGCTCCATGGGCTCTGGGGCCAACGTCCTGACTTTC.